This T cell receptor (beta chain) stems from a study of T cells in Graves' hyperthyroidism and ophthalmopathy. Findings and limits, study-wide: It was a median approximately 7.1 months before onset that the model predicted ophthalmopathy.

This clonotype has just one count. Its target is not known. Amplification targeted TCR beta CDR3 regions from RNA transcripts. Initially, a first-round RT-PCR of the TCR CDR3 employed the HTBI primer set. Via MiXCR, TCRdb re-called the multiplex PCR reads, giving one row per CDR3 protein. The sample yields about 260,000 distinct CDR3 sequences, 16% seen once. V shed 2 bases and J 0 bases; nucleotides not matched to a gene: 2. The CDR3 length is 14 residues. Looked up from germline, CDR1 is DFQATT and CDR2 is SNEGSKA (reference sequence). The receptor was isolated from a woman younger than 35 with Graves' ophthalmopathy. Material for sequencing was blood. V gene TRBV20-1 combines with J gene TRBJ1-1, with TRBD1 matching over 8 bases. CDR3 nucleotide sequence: TGCAGTGCTAGAAAACAGGGGGTGAACACTGAAGCTTTCTTT. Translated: CSARKQGVNTEAFF.